The rows below give T cell receptor beta chains drawn from one sample of a study of T cells in Graves' hyperthyroidism and ophthalmopathy. TCRdb re-called the multiplex PCR reads through MiXCR, storing one row per CDR3 protein. The data hold about 350,000 distinct CDR3 sequences, with about 14% observed a single time. The sample was blood. The receptors derive from a woman in her thirties with Graves' hyperthyroidism. Each CDR3 is given with its conserved first and last residue.

J	V	CDR3
TRBJ1-1	TRBV5-6	CASSLLPADEAFF
TRBJ2-1	TRBV12-3/TRBV12-4	CASVRDTPENNEQFF
TRBJ2-7	TRBV28	CASTTGEVYEQYF
TRBJ1-2	TRBV28	CASRHYGYTF
TRBJ1-4	TRBV28	CASSRGRVGEKLFF
TRBJ2-7	TRBV6-1	CASNTYPEQYF
TRBJ2-1	TRBV2	CASCPAGGYNEQFF
TRBJ2-1	TRBV5-4	CASSLAVTAGNEQFF
TRBJ1-2	TRBV13	CASSTRERLGNGYTF
TRBJ2-5	TRBV28	CASSPTPSYKETQYF
TRBJ2-3	TRBV4-1	CASSHASLGAGVSDTQYF
TRBJ2-2	TRBV5-4	CASSLVGGRGTGELFF
TRBJ1-3	TRBV28	CASSLYPGNSGNTIYF
TRBJ2-1	TRBV6-2/TRBV6-3	CASSYRPGLVGLDEQFF
TRBJ1-5	TRBV19	CASSPGLRKPQHF
TRBJ1-5	TRBV10-3	CAIRETTDQPQHF
TRBJ2-7	TRBV20-1	CSARENEQYF
TRBJ1-5	TRBV28	CASSRSLAQHF
TRBJ2-1	TRBV28	CASSPKIVWRGQFF
TRBJ2-5	TRBV27	CASRARTAQETQYF
TRBJ2-3	TRBV20-1	CSARGHLGTDTQYF
TRBJ2-3	TRBV29-1	CSVEPGRATDTQYF
TRBJ2-1	TRBV7-2	CASSPGLGSYNEQFF
TRBJ2-5	TRBV12-5	CASGLGGLAGSGETQYF
TRBJ2-3	TRBV4-2	CASSQGGSQDTQYF
TRBJ2-1	TRBV2	CASSDRDNEQFF
TRBJ1-3	TRBV2	CASSEDRGISGNTIYF
TRBJ2-5	TRBV12-3/TRBV12-4	CASTSLRGQGMGETQYF
TRBJ2-7	TRBV4-3	CASSQEWMTGGYEQYF
TRBJ2-2	TRBV4-1	CASSQGGGGELFF
TRBJ1-1	TRBV12-3/TRBV12-4	CASSPLRNTEAFF
TRBJ2-2	TRBV19	CASSMRGRTGELFF
TRBJ2-7	TRBV29-1	CSASGTGTYEQYF
TRBJ2-7	TRBV6-1	CASSRLAGGPISYEQYF
TRBJ2-5	TRBV24-1	CATSGKRQETQYF
TRBJ2-7	TRBV20-1	CSALKVGGFSEQYF
TRBJ1-5	TRBV28	CASSFEEVESKHF
TRBJ1-6	TRBV20-1	CSAIQPNSPLHF
TRBJ2-3	TRBV11-3	CASSPSTGEGSTQYF
TRBJ2-4	TRBV28	CASSLSASGNIQYF
TRBJ1-2	TRBV20-1	CRTRTGSLMGETF
TRBJ1-1	TRBV20-1	CSASLLSEAFF